These 3 T cell receptor beta chains were all obtained from the same sample, sequenced in a study of T cell responses to AZD1222 COVID-19 vaccine. Sequencing was performed with immunoSEQ multiplex PCR; in TCRdb, only in-frame clones are kept and a portion is missing. Here the sample spans some 170,000 clones, approximately 87% being singletons. The sequencing used peripheral blood, collected 28 days after the second AZD1222 dose. The receptors were sampled from an adult who received the AZD1222 COVID-19 vaccine.

The genes are TRBV10-3 and TRBJ2-7, with D perhaps TRBD2 (8 bases). Trimming removed 8 bases at V and 10 bases at J, with 15 bases between. The CDR3 totals 11 residues. CDR1 ENHRY and CDR2 SYGVKD come from the germline V gene. DNA for the CDR3: TGTGCCATCCGGGAGGGGGCCCACCAGTACTTC. It yields the protein CAIREGAHQYF.

This chain joins TRBV18 and TRBJ1-2, with 7 bases fitting TRBD1. Per germline, CDR1 KGHSH and CDR2 LQKENI. The length of the CDR3 is 15 residues. With 5 bases clipped from V and 4 bases from J, the junction kept 10 bases outside the gene matches. CDR3 DNA sequence: TGTGCCAGCTCATCCTGGGTCCGGGACAGCTATGGCTACACCTTC. This codes for CASSSWVRDSYGYTF.

V gene TRBV27 combines with J gene TRBJ1-2; D remains ambiguous. In germline, CDR1 is MNHEY, CDR2 SMNVEV (reference sequence). Trimming removed 5 bases from V and 2 bases from J, with 24 bases in between. The CDR3 is 18 residues long. The CDR3 reads CASSRSQLRTTENYGYTF. Written as DNA, the CDR3 is TGTGCCAGCAGTCGGTCCCAACTTCGGACGACCGAGAACTATGGCTACACCTTC.